This paragraph reports one T cell receptor (beta chain). This sample stems from a study of blood T cell repertoires in COVID-19. For the study at large: The United States, Italy and Spain supplied acute and convalescent COVID-19 samples. The cDNA or gDNA used as material had been derived from T cells, B-cell-depleted T cells, or PBMCs.

V lost 0 bases, J lost 3 bases, and 6 bases lay in between. Germline-derived CDR1 and CDR2 are ENHRY and SYGVKD. This CDR3 has 14 amino acids. Authors' data handling: Quantification of nucleated cells was approximated via reference gene primer amplification. Sequenced by immunoSEQ multiplex PCR; TCRdb stores in-frame clones only, minus some. V and J calls plus clone size are reproduced from that table; the DNA served to infer D and trimming. This table has 100,000 to 150,000 clones, about four fifths appearing once. Material: peripheral blood. This sequence joins TRBV10-3 and TRBJ1-5, with D possibly matching TRBD1 (5 bases). The sequence was collected from a man in his 70s with acute or convalescent COVID-19. Here the CDR3 reads CAISESTDNQPQHF. CDR3 coding DNA: TGTGCCATCAGTGAGTCGACAGACAATCAGCCCCAGCATTTT.